This T cell receptor (beta chain) was obtained from a study of T cells after yellow fever vaccination. Study findings and constraints: Relatively few clonotypes were ones that appeared in both CD4 and CD8 compartments.

The CDR3 consists of 14 residues. Per germline, CDR1 MNHEY and CDR2 SMNVEV (reference sequence). The V and J ends lost 6 bases and 3 bases respectively, with 12 bases between them. Ten or more counts support this clonotype. No antigen is known for it. TCRdb ran MiXCR on the 5' RACE reads and lists one entry per CDR3 protein. The sample consists of a few hundred thousand distinct CDR3 sequences, 12% of them appearing once. The input for sequencing was CD4+ T cells sorted from PBMCs, taken 15 days after the yellow fever booster vaccination. This chain joins TRBV27 and TRBJ1-5; TRBD1 is a possible D gene (5 bases). This clonotype was obtained from a man aged 18 to 35 who received the YFV17D yellow fever vaccine. The CDR3 DNA follows: TGTGCCAGCAGGCCCGCGGGGCTCAATCAGCCCCAGCATTTT. It codes for CASRPAGLNQPQHF.